This T cell receptor beta chain is from a study of blood T cell repertoires in COVID-19. Study summary: Acute and convalescent COVID-19 samples came from the United States, Italy and Spain.

Assay: immunoSEQ multiplex PCR; the TCRdb copy retains only in-frame clones and omits some. Among a few hundred thousand clones listed, 70% to 90% were seen once. Trimming removed 0 bases at V and 7 bases at J, with 10 bases between. From germline, CDR1 is SGDLS and CDR2 YYNGEE. This CDR3 spans 13 amino acids. The sequence was collected from a woman between 65 and 79 years old with COVID-19, enrolled during active disease. Material: peripheral blood. V usage is TRBV9 and J usage is TRBJ1-1; D possibly corresponds to TRBD1 (5 bases). CDR3: CASSVGMGLEAFF. The CDR3 nucleotides read TGTGCCAGCAGCGTAGGAATGGGGCTTGAAGCTTTCTTT.